This is a list of T cell receptor beta chains from one sample in a study of T cell responses to AZD1222 COVID-19 vaccine. Clones were sequenced by immunoSEQ multiplex PCR, and TCRdb holds only the in-frame ones, with some missing. Of some 150,000 clones in the sample, just under 95% were seen once. Sequenced material: peripheral blood, taken on day 0 of AZD1222 vaccination. These receptors originate from an adult in good health. Each CDR3 is given with its conserved first and last residue. The D gene is left open where the match is weak. Only part of the rows carry a size: once, few, many, or a class if the clone is expanded.

j_call,v_call,d_call,clone_size,cdr3_nt,cdr3_aa
TRBJ1-3,TRBV18,NA,few,TGTGCCAGCTCACCAACCACCGAGCTGTTCCGGAACACCATATATTTT,CASSPTTELFRNTIYF
TRBJ2-1,TRBV5-6,TRBD1,NA,TGTGCCAGCAGCTTGGCCCCCGGACAGGGTAACAATGAGCAGTTCTTC,CASSLAPGQGNNEQFF
TRBJ2-7,TRBV10-3,NA,NA,TGTGCCATCAGGGTGAACAGTTACGAGCAGTACTTC,CAIRVNSYEQYF
TRBJ1-2,TRBV11-3,TRBD1,NA,TGTGCCAGCAGCTCCCAAATGGGGACAGGGGGCGCGGCTGGCTACACCTTC,CASSSQMGTGGAAGYTF
TRBJ1-5,TRBV19,NA,NA,TGTGCCAGTAGCGCGCCGGGGGGAGGGATTGTTGGGCCCGGTCAGCCCCAGCATTTT,CASSAPGGGIVGPGQPQHF
TRBJ2-5,TRBV3-1/TRBV3-2,NA,NA,TGTGCCAGCAGCTCGACCCTGGCGGGAGAGACCCAGTACTTC,CASSSTLAGETQYF
TRBJ1-6,TRBV6-5,NA,once,TGTGCCAGCCAGTACCTGAATAATTCACCCCTCCACTTT,CASQYLNNSPLHF
TRBJ1-6,TRBV4-1,NA,NA,TGCGCCGGAGGAGGGAGGGGTAATTCACCCCTCCACTTT,CAGGGRGNSPLHF
TRBJ1-5,TRBV6-2/TRBV6-3,NA,once,TGTGCCAGCAGTAACAGAGATAGCAATCAGCCCCAGCATTTT,CASSNRDSNQPQHF
TRBJ1-6,TRBV7-6,NA,NA,TGTGCCAGCAGCCCAACCCCCACAGACTATAATTCACCCCTCCACTTT,CASSPTPTDYNSPLHF
TRBJ1-1,TRBV6-5,NA,NA,TGTGCCAGCAGCCTGTTGGTTGGAGGGAGCACTGAAGCTTTCTTT,CASSLLVGGSTEAFF
TRBJ1-2,TRBV16,NA,NA,TGTGCCAGCAGCCACTTTAGAGAGAATGGCTACACCTTC,CASSHFRENGYTF
TRBJ1-5,TRBV27,NA,NA,TGTGCCAGCAGTTTGGGACCCCTTTTCCATAGCAATCAGCCCCAGCATTTT,CASSLGPLFHSNQPQHF
TRBJ2-3,TRBV10-2,NA,NA,TGCGCCAGCAGTGCTCTGTGGGGGGCCGGCACAGATACGCAGTATTTT,CASSALWGAGTDTQYF
TRBJ1-1,TRBV6-5,NA,NA,TGTGCCAGCAAGATGAACACTGAAGCTTTCTTT,CASKMNTEAFF
TRBJ1-1,TRBV18,TRBD1,NA,TGTGCCAGCTCACCAACAGGGGGGTCCACTGAAGCTTTCTTT,CASSPTGGSTEAFF
TRBJ2-3,TRBV5-1,TRBD2,NA,TGCGCCAGCAGCTTGGAAATAGCGGGGGCCACAGATACGCAGTATTTT,CASSLEIAGATDTQYF
TRBJ2-2,TRBV4-1,TRBD1,once,TGCGCCAGCAGCTTACGGACAGGGCGGCACACCGGGGAGCTGTTTTTT,CASSLRTGRHTGELFF
TRBJ2-7,TRBV3-1/TRBV3-2,NA,once,TGTGCCAGCAGTTCTTCTTTTTACGAGCAGTACTTC,CASSSSFYEQYF
TRBJ2-3,TRBV2,TRBD2,NA,TGTGCCAGGGTCGGGGGGGCAAAAGATACGCAGTATTTT,CARVGGAKDTQYF
TRBJ2-7,TRBV30,TRBD1,NA,TGTGCCTGGAGTCCTAACAGGGGAACCTACGAGCAGTACTTC,CAWSPNRGTYEQYF
TRBJ1-1,TRBV10-3,NA,NA,TGTGCCATCAGTGAAAGTGGGCTCAGGGGAGGGGTGGTGACTGAAGCTTTCTTT,CAISESGLRGGVVTEAFF
TRBJ1-3,TRBV27,NA,once,TGTGCCAGCAGTGCGGACGTAAGCTCTGGAAACACCATATATTTT,CASSADVSSGNTIYF
TRBJ1-3,TRBV9,NA,NA,TGTGCCAGCACGAGGGGCCGCTCTTCAAACACCATATATTTT,CASTRGRSSNTIYF
TRBJ1-5,TRBV6-4,TRBD1,NA,TGTGCCAGCAGTGTAATCTCGGGACAGTGGGAAAATCAGCCCCAGCATTTT,CASSVISGQWENQPQHF
TRBJ1-6,TRBV2,NA,NA,TGTGCCAGCACCAAGAAGAAGTGGCAGGGTGGTTCGAGCTCCTATAATTCACCCCTCCACTTT,CASTKKKWQGGSSSYNSPLHF